This TCR beta chain was observed in a study of blood T cell repertoires in COVID-19. Overall study: Sources were T cells, B-cell-depleted T cells, or PBMCs; the material itself was cDNA or gDNA.

Original processing notes: Amplification from reference gene primers served as the basis for estimated nucleated cell counts. Clones were sequenced by immunoSEQ multiplex PCR, and TCRdb holds only the in-frame ones, with some missing. Clone size and V and J calls were adopted from that table, with D and trimming inferred from the DNA. Here the sample spans some 180,000 clones, about 83% being singletons. This CDR3 has 13 residues. CDR1 is MGHRA, CDR2 YSYEKL, per germline. The V gene lost 1 base and the J gene lost 4 bases, with 5 bases spanning the gap. Those who participated ranged in age from about 18 to 95 years and resided in 20 to 30 US areas.

This receptor was obtained from a woman in her twenties or thirties who had been exposed to COVID-19. The sample comprised PBMCs or T cells enriched from blood (not recorded which). The chain has TRBV4-1 and TRBJ1-3; D is unresolved. The CDR3 DNA follows: TGCGCCAGCAGCCAAGTGTCAGGAAACACCATATATTTT. Translated, it gives CASSQVSGNTIYF.